One sample yielded the 8 T cell receptor beta chains listed below, sequenced in a study of T cell responses to AZD1222 COVID-19 vaccine. TCRdb's table, derived via immunoSEQ multiplex PCR, lists solely in-frame clones and lacks some. The sample carries approximately 110,000 clones, 75% to 90% recorded once. This specimen consisted of peripheral blood, obtained on day 0 of AZD1222 vaccination. The receptors stem from an adult in good health.

This rearrangement joins TRBV19 to TRBJ1-1; 11 positions agree with TRBD1. The CDR3 consists of 15 residues. Germline loops: CDR1 LNHDA, CDR2 SQIVND (reference sequence). V shed 4 bases, J shed 4 bases, and the junction held 5 bases outside the gene matches. This CDR3 is CASSTSGTGGTEAFF. The CDR3 bases are TGTGCCAGTAGTACCTCCGGGACAGGGGGCACTGAAGCTTTCTTT.

The V gene is TRBV28, the J gene TRBJ1-5, with 7 positions matching TRBD1. The CDR3 covers 15 residues. Germline trimming cut 5 bases from V and 5 bases from J; bases unmatched to any gene: 9. Germline loops: CDR1 MDHEN, CDR2 SYDVKM. The CDR3 DNA reads as TGTGCCAGCAGTGCTATAGACAGGGATGATCAGCCCCAGCATTTT. As protein: CASSAIDRDDQPQHF. Complete variable domain (other parts from reference TRBV28 and TRBJ1-5): DVKVTQSSRYLVKRTGEKVFLECVQDMDHENMFWYRQDPGLGLRLIYFSYDVKMKEKGDIPEGYSVSREKKERFSLILESASTNQTSMYLCASSAIDRDDQPQHFGDGTRLSIL.

This rearrangement joins TRBV11-3 to TRBJ2-2; D remains unclear. Germline CDR1 and CDR2: SGHNT and YENEEA. V dropped 3 bases and J dropped 7 bases, with 9 bases sitting between them. The CDR3 has 13 residues. The chain's CDR3 is CASSFQHNGELFF. The CDR3 DNA follows: TGTGCCAGCAGCTTCCAACATAACGGGGAGCTGTTTTTT.

The rearrangement links TRBV3-1 (or the pseudogene TRBV3-2) to TRBJ1-2; 7 positions agree with TRBD1. The CDR3 is 14 amino acids. Germline-derived CDR1 and CDR2 are LGHDT and YNNKEL (reference sequence). Losses at the gene ends were 0 bases for V and 8 bases for J; bases not matched to a gene: 6. Here the CDR3 DNA reads TGTGCCAGCAGCCAAGATGACAGGGCAGGCGGCTACACCTTC. It encodes CASSQDDRAGGYTF.

V usage is TRBV7-9 and J usage is TRBJ2-1; 15 bases agree with TRBD2. The V segment lost 5 bases and the J segment 4 bases; nucleotides outside the gene matches: 9. The CDR3 is 18 residues long. CDR1 is SEHNR, CDR2 FQNEAQ, per germline (reference sequence). CDR3 bases: TGTGCCAGCAGCGCACGGACTAGCGGGGGGGTTGGTTACAATGAGCAGTTCTTC. Its translation: CASSARTSGGVGYNEQFF.

This clone was counted only a few times. CDR3 amino acids: CASIMTGANTGELFF. CDR3 in DNA: TGTGCCAGCATCATGACAGGGGCGAACACCGGGGAGCTGTTTTTT. The V call is TRBV7-9, the J call TRBJ2-2, with 8 bases aligning to TRBD1. With 7 bases clipped from V and 0 bases from J, the junction kept 4 bases outside the gene matches. The CDR3 covers 15 residues. Per germline, CDR1 SEHNR and CDR2 FQNEAQ (reference sequence).

The chain uses TRBV6-2 or TRBV6-3 and TRBJ1-2; D possibly corresponds to TRBD1 (5 bases). V was cut by 2 bases and J by 1 base, with 14 bases left in between. The CDR3 sequence is 16 residues long. The germline gives CDR1 MNHEY, CDR2 SVGEGT. CDR3 coding DNA: TGTGCCAGCAGTTACACCCCGGGACGGAGTAACTATGGCTACACCTTC. This codes for CASSYTPGRSNYGYTF.

This clone was seen once. CDR3 residues: CASSKGLDNEKLFF. CDR3 coding DNA: TGTGCCAGCAGCAAAGGACTGGACAATGAAAAACTGTTTTTT. The chain joins TRBV9 to TRBJ1-4; D is unclear. The CDR3 loop spans 14 amino acids. The V gene lost 4 bases and the J gene lost 5 bases, with 12 bases spanning the gap. The germline CDR1 and CDR2 sequences are SGDLS and YYNGEE.